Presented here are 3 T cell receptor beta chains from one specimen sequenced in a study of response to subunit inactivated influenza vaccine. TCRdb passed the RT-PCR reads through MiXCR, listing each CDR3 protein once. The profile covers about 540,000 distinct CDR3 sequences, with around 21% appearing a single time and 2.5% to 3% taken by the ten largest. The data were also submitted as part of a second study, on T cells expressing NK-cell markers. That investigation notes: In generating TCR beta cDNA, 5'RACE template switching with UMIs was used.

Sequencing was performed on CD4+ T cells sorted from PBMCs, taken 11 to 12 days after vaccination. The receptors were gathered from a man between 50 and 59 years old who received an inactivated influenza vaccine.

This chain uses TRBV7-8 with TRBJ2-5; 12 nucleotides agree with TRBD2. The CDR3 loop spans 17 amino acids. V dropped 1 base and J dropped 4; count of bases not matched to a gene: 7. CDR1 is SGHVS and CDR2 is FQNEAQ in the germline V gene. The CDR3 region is CASSLGTSGIGRETQYF. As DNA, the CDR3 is TGTGCCAGCAGCTTAGGGACTAGCGGGATAGGTAGAGAGACCCAGTACTTC.

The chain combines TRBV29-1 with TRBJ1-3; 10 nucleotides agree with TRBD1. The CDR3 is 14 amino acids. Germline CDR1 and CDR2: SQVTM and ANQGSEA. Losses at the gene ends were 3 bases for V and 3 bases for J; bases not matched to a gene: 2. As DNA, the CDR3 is TGCAGCGTTGAGGGGGACAGGGGTGGAAACACCATATATTTT. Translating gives CSVEGDRGGNTIYF.

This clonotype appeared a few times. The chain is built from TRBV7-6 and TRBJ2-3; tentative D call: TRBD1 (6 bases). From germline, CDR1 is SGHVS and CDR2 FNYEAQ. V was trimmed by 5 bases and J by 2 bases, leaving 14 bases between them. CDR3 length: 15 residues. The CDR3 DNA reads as TGTGCCAGCAGCCGAGGGGGTTACACCACAGATACGCAGTATTTT. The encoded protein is CASSRGGYTTDTQYF.